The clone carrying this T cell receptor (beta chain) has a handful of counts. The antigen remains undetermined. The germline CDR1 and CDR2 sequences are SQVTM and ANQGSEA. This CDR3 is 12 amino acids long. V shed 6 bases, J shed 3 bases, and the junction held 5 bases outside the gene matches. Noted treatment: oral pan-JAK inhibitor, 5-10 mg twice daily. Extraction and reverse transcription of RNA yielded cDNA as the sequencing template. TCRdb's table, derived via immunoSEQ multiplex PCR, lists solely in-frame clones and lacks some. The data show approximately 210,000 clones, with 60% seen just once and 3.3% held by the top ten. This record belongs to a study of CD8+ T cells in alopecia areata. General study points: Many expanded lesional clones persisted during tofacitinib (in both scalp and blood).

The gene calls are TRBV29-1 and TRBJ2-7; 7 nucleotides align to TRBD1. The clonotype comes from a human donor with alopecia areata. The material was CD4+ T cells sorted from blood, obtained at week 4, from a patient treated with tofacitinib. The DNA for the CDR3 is TGCAGCGTCCAGGGACAGAGCTACGAGCAGTACTTC. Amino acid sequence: CSVQGQSYEQYF.